The entry below describes one T cell receptor beta chain. This record belongs to a study of blood T cell repertoires in COVID-19. Study background: The United States, Italy and Spain provided the acute and convalescent COVID-19 samples.

Donors were grouped by their self-reported clinical history. Generated by immunoSEQ multiplex PCR, the TCRdb table keeps only in-frame clones and is missing some. The data contain about 320,000 clones, around 90% of them singletons. This CDR3 is 17 amino acids long. Trimming took 2 bases from V and 2 from J, leaving 15 bases between them. Germline V gene data show CDR1 as MGHDK and CDR2 as SYGVNS. The rearrangement uses TRBV25-1 and TRBJ2-2; TRBD2 is a possible D gene (6 bases). The sample consisted of PBMCs or T cells enriched from blood (not recorded which). The receptor's source is a man aged 55 to 70 who had recovered from COVID-19. Here the CDR3 DNA reads TGTGCCAGCAGTGAAGAAGGGTTACTAGCTAACACCGGGGAGCTGTTTTTT. Its protein product is CASSEEGLLANTGELFF.